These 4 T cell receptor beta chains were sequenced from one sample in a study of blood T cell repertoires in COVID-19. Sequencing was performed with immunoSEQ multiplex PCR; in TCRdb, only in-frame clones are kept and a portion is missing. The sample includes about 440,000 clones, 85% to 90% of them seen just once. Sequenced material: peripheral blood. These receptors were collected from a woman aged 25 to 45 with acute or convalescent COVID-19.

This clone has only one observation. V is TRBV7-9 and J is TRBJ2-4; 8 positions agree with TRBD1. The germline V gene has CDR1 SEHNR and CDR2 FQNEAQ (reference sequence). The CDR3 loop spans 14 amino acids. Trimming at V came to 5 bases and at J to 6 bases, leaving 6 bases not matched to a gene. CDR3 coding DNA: TGTGCCAGCAGCCTCGACAGGGGCGGAAACATTCAGTACTTC. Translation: CASSLDRGGNIQYF.

CDR3 DNA: TGTGCCAGCAGCTTAGTAGCGGGACTCACAGATACGCAGTATTTT. Residues: CASSLVAGLTDTQYF. This chain joins TRBV7-8 and TRBJ2-3; 8 bases align to TRBD2. V shed 1 base and J 2 bases; nucleotides not matched to a gene: 2. CDR1 SGHVS and CDR2 FQNEAQ come from the germline V gene. The CDR3 consists of 15 residues.

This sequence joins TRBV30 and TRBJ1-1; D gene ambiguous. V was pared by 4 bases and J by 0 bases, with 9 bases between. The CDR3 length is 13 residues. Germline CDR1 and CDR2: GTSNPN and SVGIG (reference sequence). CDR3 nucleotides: TGTGCCTGGAACCAGGATTTGAACACTGAAGCTTTCTTT. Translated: CAWNQDLNTEAFF.

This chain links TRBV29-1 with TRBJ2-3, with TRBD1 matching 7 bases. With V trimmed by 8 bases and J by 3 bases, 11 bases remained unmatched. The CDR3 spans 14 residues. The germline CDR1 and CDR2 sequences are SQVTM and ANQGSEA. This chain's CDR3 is CSTQGGAGTDTQYF. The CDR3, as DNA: TGCAGCACCCAAGGGGGCGCCGGAACAGATACGCAGTATTTT.